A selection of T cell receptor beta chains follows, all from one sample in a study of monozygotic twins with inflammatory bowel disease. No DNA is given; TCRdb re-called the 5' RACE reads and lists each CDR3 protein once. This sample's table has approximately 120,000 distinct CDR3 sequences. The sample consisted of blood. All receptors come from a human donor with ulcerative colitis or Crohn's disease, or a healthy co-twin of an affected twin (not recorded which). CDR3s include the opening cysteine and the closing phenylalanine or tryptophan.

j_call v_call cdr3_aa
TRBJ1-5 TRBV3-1 CASSQDPGLSRPQHF
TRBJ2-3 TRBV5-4 CASSALGVGTDTQYF
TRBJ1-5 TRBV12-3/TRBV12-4 CASKGRAYNQPQHF
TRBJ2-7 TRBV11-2 CASSLDFRSGGTYEQYF
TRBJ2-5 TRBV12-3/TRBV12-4 CASRTGMATQYF
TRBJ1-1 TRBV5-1 CASSYTGARNTEAFF
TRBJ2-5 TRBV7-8 CASNPPGQHQETQYF
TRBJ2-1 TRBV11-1 CASSFALRDREVLTRYEQFF
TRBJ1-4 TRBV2 CASSEETEKLFF
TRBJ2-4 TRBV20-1 CSARDRQGAKNIQYF
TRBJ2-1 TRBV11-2 CASSLGGLAYNEQFF
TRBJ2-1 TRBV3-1 CASSQEPPGSGPLSSYNEQFF
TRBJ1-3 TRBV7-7 CASSPTRGVGNTIYF
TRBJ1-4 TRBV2 CATRDRATNEKLFF
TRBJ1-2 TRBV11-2 CASSLNRDIAFRYTF
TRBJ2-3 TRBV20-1 CSASDDSMPTDTQYF
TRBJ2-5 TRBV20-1 CSALGGRAEETQYF
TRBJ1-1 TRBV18 CASSPESAELTEAFF
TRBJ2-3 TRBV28 CASSLLGSTDTQYF
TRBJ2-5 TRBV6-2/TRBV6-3 CASSYFREQSAQYF
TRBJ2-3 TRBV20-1 CSARESADTQYF
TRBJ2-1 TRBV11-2 CASRTGGGRSYNEQFF
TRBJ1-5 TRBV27 CASSARASGINNQPQHF
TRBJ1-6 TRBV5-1 CASSLTVGGSPLHF
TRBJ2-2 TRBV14 CASSVRQFPANTGELFF
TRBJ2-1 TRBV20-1 CSVEGANEQFF
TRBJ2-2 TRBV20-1 CSAPGYPNTGELFF
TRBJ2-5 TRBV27 CASSLSGDKETQYF
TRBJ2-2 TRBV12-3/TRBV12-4 CASSSSTGGTGELFF
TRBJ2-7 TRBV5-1 CASSLEGGGLYEQYF
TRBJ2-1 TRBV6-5 CASSYSMLAAYNEQFF
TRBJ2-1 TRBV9 CASSRTSGRLWNEQFF